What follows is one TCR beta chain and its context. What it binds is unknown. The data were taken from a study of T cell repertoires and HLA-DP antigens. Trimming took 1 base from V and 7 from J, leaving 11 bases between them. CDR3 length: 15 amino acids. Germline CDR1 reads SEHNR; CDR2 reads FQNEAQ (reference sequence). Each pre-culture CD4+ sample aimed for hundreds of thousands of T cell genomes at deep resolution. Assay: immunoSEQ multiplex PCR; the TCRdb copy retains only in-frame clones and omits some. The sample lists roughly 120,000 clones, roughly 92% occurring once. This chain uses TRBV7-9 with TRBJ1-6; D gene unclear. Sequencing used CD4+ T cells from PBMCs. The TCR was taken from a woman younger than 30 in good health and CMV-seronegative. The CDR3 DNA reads TGTGCCAGCAGCTTAGGTGGGCAGGCGAATTCACCCCTCCACTTT. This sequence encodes CASSLGGQANSPLHF.